The 30 T cell receptor beta chains below all came from one sample that was sequenced in a study of T-cell reconstitution after alpha-beta-depleted transplantation in children. This sample's TCRbeta library carried unique molecular identifier barcodes. TCRdb re-called the PCR reads with MiXCR, one entry per CDR3 protein. The profile shows 700,000 to 850,000 distinct CDR3 sequences, 16% of them singletons. This specimen consisted of PBMCs, mostly from graft donor cells, obtained 360 days after TCRalphabeta/CD19-depleted stem cell transplant. The receptors were gathered from a male patient younger than 18 who had a stem cell transplant for acute lymphoblastic leukemia, so the T cells may come from the graft donor.

This clonotype has just a few counts. The V and J genes are TRBV15 and TRBJ1-2; D remains unclear. Trimming cost V 1 base and J 4 bases, with 10 bases left between them. The CDR3 has 14 residues. Germline V gene sequence: CDR1 LNHNV, CDR2 YYDKDF (reference sequence). The CDR3 reads CATSRVPLFYGYTF. The DNA of the CDR3 is TGTGCCACCAGCAGAGTTCCGCTATTCTATGGCTACACCTTC.

This clonotype has a handful of counts. The rearrangement uses TRBV2 and TRBJ2-1; D perhaps matches TRBD2 (6 bases). The CDR3 runs to 15 residues. Between the trimmed V and J ends, which lost 6 bases and 0 bases, there was a span of 12 bases. The germline V gene encodes CDR1 SNHLY and CDR2 FYNNEI. CDR3 DNA: TGTGCCAGCAGCCTGGACTACAGCTCCTACAATGAGCAGTTCTTC. Amino acids: CASSLDYSSYNEQFF.

The DNA of the CDR3 is TGCAGTGCTACAGGACAGGGTATCACTGAAGCTTTCTTT. As protein: CSATGQGITEAFF. This chain links TRBV20-1 with TRBJ1-1; 8 nucleotides agree with TRBD1. Trimming at V came to 4 bases and at J to 4 bases, leaving 5 bases not matched to a gene. Looked up from germline, CDR1 is DFQATT and CDR2 is SNEGSKA (reference sequence). There are 13 residues in the CDR3.

This sequence joins TRBV5-1 and TRBJ2-7; 10 bases fit TRBD1. The CDR3 contains 16 residues. Trimming took 0 bases from V and 4 from J; bases not matched to a gene: 7. Germline CDR1 reads SGHRS; CDR2 reads YFSETQ. CDR3 amino acids: CASSLGGQGVKYEQYF. The CDR3 bases are TGCGCCAGCAGCTTGGGAGGACAGGGGGTAAAGTACGAGCAGTACTTC.

This rearrangement joins TRBV20-1 to TRBJ2-7; D gene ambiguous. From germline, CDR1 is DFQATT and CDR2 SNEGSKA (reference sequence). The CDR3 runs 12 residues. The V and J ends lost 4 bases and 2 bases respectively, with 9 bases between them. CDR3 loop: CSAKWDPYEQYF. The CDR3 nucleotides are TGCAGTGCTAAATGGGATCCCTACGAGCAGTACTTC.

The table lists this clonotype with a few counts. V and J are TRBV5-1 and TRBJ2-5, with D uncertain. In germline, CDR1 is SGHRS, CDR2 YFSETQ. The CDR3 contains 14 residues. Trimming removed 1 base at V and 1 base at J, with 8 bases between. CDR3 bases: TGCGCCAGCAGCTTGTGGCAGCCCCAAGAGACCCAGTACTTC. Translating gives CASSLWQPQETQYF.

This chain joins TRBV12-3 or TRBV12-4 and TRBJ2-2; D might be TRBD2 (6 bases). This CDR3 has 18 amino acids. V lost 6 bases to trimming and J lost 4 bases, with 24 bases between them. The CDR3 region has the DNA TGTGCCAGCAGCCCGCTAGCGCGACTAGGGAGCAGCACCGGGGAGCTGTTTTTT. Its translation is CASSPLARLGSSTGELFF.

This clonotype was counted between two and nine times. The chain employs TRBV20-1 and TRBJ2-1, with 8 bases matching TRBD1. Germline V gene lookup returns CDR1 DFQATT and CDR2 SNEGSKA (reference sequence). The CDR3 has 14 amino acids. The junction had 13 bases not matched to a gene; V was cut back by 5 bases and J by 10 bases. CDR3 sequence (DNA): TGCAGTGCTTACGACAGGGGACCAGGGGTCGAGCAGTTCTTC. This sequence encodes CSAYDRGPGVEQFF.

This clonotype has a count of ten or more. V usage is TRBV6-5 and J usage is TRBJ2-7; D call uncertain. V was clipped by 0 bases and J by 2 bases, with 11 bases between them. The CDR3 sequence is 15 residues long. CDR1 MNHEY and CDR2 SVGAGI come from the germline V gene. This chain's CDR3 is CASSYSFGFAYEQYF. CDR3 coding DNA: TGTGCCAGCAGTTACTCGTTTGGTTTCGCCTACGAGCAGTACTTC.

This clonotype was detected ten times or more. The rearrangement joins TRBV20-1 to TRBJ2-1; D unresolved. Germline V gene sequence: CDR1 DFQATT, CDR2 SNEGSKA (reference sequence). The CDR3 is 12 amino acids. The V end was cut by 1 base, the J end by 4 bases, with 5 bases between. The CDR3 is CSARGHYNEQFF. The DNA for the CDR3 is TGCAGTGCTAGAGGTCATTACAATGAGCAGTTCTTC.

The V gene is TRBV29-1, the J gene TRBJ2-3, with 8 bases fitting TRBD1. Germline CDR1 SQVTM, CDR2 ANQGSEA. The CDR3 spans 13 residues. Losses at the gene ends were 4 bases for V and 6 bases for J; bases not matched to a gene: 6. For the CDR3, the DNA is TGCAGCGTTGGGGCAGGGGGCGTGGATACGCAGTATTTT. Translation: CSVGAGGVDTQYF.

The table lists this clonotype with a few counts. This chain uses TRBV19 with TRBJ2-2, with unresolved D. Trimming removed 1 base at V and 1 base at J, with 1 base between. Germline loops: CDR1 LNHDA, CDR2 SQIVND (reference sequence). The CDR3 contains 13 residues. The CDR3 sequence: CASSIVNTGELFF. The CDR3 coding sequence is TGTGCCAGTAGTATAGTGAACACCGGGGAGCTGTTTTTT. Looking up the rest from reference TRBV19 and TRBJ2-2 gives the full variable domain: DGGITQSPKYLFRKEGQNVTLSCEQNLNHDAMYWYRQDPGQGLRLIYYSQIVNDFQKGDIAEGYSVSREKKESFPLTVTSAQKNPTAFYLCASSIVNTGELFFGEGSRLTVL.

This clonotype was counted between two and nine times. The chain uses TRBV20-1 and TRBJ2-7; 7 nucleotides match TRBD2. Germline trimming cut 3 bases from V and 0 bases from J; bases unmatched to any gene: 5. CDR3 length: 14 residues. The germline V gene encodes CDR1 DFQATT and CDR2 SNEGSKA (reference sequence). The CDR3 here is CSASLGRSSYEQYF. The DNA of the CDR3 is TGCAGTGCTAGTCTCGGGAGGAGCTCCTACGAGCAGTACTTC.

There are a few counts of this clonotype. This chain links TRBV7-9 with TRBJ2-6; either TRBD1 or TRBD2 may supply D (5 bases each). Trimming left V 11 bases short and J 0 bases short, with 17 bases between. Germline V lookup: CDR1 SEHNR, CDR2 FQNEAQ (reference sequence). The CDR3 runs to 16 residues. As DNA, the CDR3 is TGTGCCGGTGACCGGGACGTTTACTCTGGGGCCAACGTCCTGACTTTC. Its protein is CAGDRDVYSGANVLTF.

This clonotype was observed a handful of times. The chain links TRBV20-1 to TRBJ1-6; no reliable D call. Germline V gene lookup returns CDR1 DFQATT and CDR2 SNEGSKA (reference sequence). V dropped 2 bases and J dropped 4 bases, with 6 bases sitting between them. There are 13 residues in the CDR3. In DNA form, the CDR3 reads TGCAGTGCTAGAAACAGTTATAATTCACCCCTCCACTTT. It specifies CSARNSYNSPLHF.

In this sample, this clonotype turned up a few times. V is TRBV5-1 and J is TRBJ2-2, with D perhaps matching TRBD2 (7 bases). The CDR3 extends over 16 amino acids. Germline V CDR1 and CDR2: SGHRS, YFSETQ. The ends were cut back, 5 bases at V and 2 bases at J, with 16 bases in the middle. As DNA, the CDR3 is TGCGCCAGCAGACAGGGAGTAGCGGGCAACACCGGGGAGCTGTTTTTT. This encodes CASRQGVAGNTGELFF. Drawing the rest from reference TRBV5-1 and TRBJ2-2, the complete variable domain is KAGVTQTPRYLIKTRGQQVTLSCSPISGHRSVSWYQQTPGQGLQFLFEYFSETQRNKGNFPGRFSGRQFSNSRSEMNVSTLELGDSALYLCASRQGVAGNTGELFFGEGSRLTVL.

This chain uses TRBV4-1 with TRBJ2-7, with D maybe TRBD1 (6 bases). V shed 3 bases and J shed 3 bases, with 24 bases lying between them. Germline V CDR1 and CDR2: MGHRA, YSYEKL. The CDR3 contains 18 residues. The CDR3 nucleotides are TGCGCCAGCAGCCAGGATCTATGGACAGCGAAGGGTTACTACGAGCAGTACTTC. Protein: CASSQDLWTAKGYYEQYF.

This clonotype was seen many times. The chain uses TRBV5-1 and TRBJ2-1, with 10 positions matching TRBD2. Germline V gene data show CDR1 as SGHRS and CDR2 as YFSETQ. This CDR3 spans 17 amino acids. With V trimmed by 4 bases and J by 6 bases, 13 bases remained unmatched. CDR3 in DNA: TGCGCCAGCAGCGTGTCTAGCGGGAGCGGCGTTTTCAATGAGCAGTTCTTC. This gives the protein CASSVSSGSGVFNEQFF.

The chain combines TRBV11-2 with TRBJ2-1; TRBD2 aligns across 9 bases. Germline assignment: CDR1 SGHAT and CDR2 FQNNGV. V was pared by 4 bases and J by 7 bases, with 5 bases of the junction left unmatched. The CDR3 covers 14 residues. CDR3 DNA: TGTGCCAGCAGCTCTATAGCGGGAGTAAATGAGCAGTTCTTC. It is translated as CASSSIAGVNEQFF. Full variable domain (missing parts from reference TRBV11-2 and TRBJ2-1): EAGVAQSPRYKIIEKRQSVAFWCNPISGHATLYWYQQILGQGPKLLIQFQNNGVVDDSQLPKDRFSAERLKGVDSTLKIQPAKLEDSAVYLCASSSIAGVNEQFFGPGTRLTVL.

V usage is TRBV5-1 and J usage is TRBJ2-3, with D tentatively TRBD2 (6 bases). Per germline, CDR1 SGHRS and CDR2 YFSETQ. V was pared by 4 bases and J by 2 bases, with 11 bases between. The CDR3 is 14 amino acids. The CDR3 protein is CASSEGLNTDTQYF. The CDR3, as DNA: TGCGCCAGCAGCGAGGGACTCAACACAGATACGCAGTATTTT.

This clonotype occurred a few times. The V gene is TRBV3-1, the J gene TRBJ2-7; maybe TRBD1 (6 bases). V gave up 5 bases and J gave up 1 base, with 18 bases separating them. CDR1 and CDR2 from the germline V gene are LGHDT and YNNKEL (reference sequence). CDR3 length equals 16 residues. CDR3 region: CASSFQPGQESYEQYF. For the CDR3, the DNA is TGTGCCAGCAGCTTTCAACCGGGACAAGAGTCCTACGAGCAGTACTTC.

This chain joins TRBV15 and TRBJ2-5; tentative D call: TRBD1 (6 bases). Trimming pared 0 bases from V and 5 bases from J, leaving 19 bases between. This CDR3 region has 17 residues. Germline V gene lookup returns CDR1 LNHNV and CDR2 YYDKDF (reference sequence). The CDR3 sequence: CATSRDLLVGALETQYF. CDR3 sequence (DNA): TGTGCCACCAGCAGAGATCTCCTAGTGGGGGCGTTGGAGACCCAGTACTTC. Filled out from reference TRBV15 and TRBJ2-5, the complete variable domain reads DAMVIQNPRYQVTQFGKPVTLSCSQTLNHNVMYWYQQKSSQAPKLLFHYYDKDFNNEADTPDNFQSRRPNTSFCFLDIRSPGLGDTAMYLCATSRDLLVGALETQYFGPGTRLLVL.

The CDR3: CASSSGPLGGEQYF. CDR3 DNA: TGTGCCAGCAGCTCGGGACCTCTGGGTGGGGAGCAGTACTTC. The chain carries TRBV7-8 and TRBJ2-7, with D possibly being TRBD1 or TRBD2 (5 bases each). Germline CDR1 SGHVS, CDR2 FQNEAQ. This CDR3 comprises 14 residues. Trimming took 4 bases from V and 7 from J, leaving 17 bases between them.

This clonotype was detected only a few times. The chain joins TRBV5-1 to TRBJ2-1; TRBD1 or TRBD2 may be the D gene (6 bases each). CDR1 is SGHRS, CDR2 YFSETQ, per germline. Trimming removed 2 bases from V and 5 bases from J, with 17 bases in between. This CDR3 has 16 residues. Here the CDR3 reads CASSFGGPGRDNEQFF. The CDR3, as DNA: TGCGCCAGCAGCTTTGGGGGGCCGGGACGAGACAATGAGCAGTTCTTC.

A few counts support this clonotype. The V gene is TRBV20-1, the J gene TRBJ2-3, with 7 bases that match TRBD2. The germline gives CDR1 DFQATT, CDR2 SNEGSKA (reference sequence). The CDR3 covers 14 residues. Germline trimming cut 6 bases from V and 2 bases from J; bases unmatched to any gene: 8. CDR3 protein: CSAQLAGPTDTQYF. The DNA for the CDR3 is TGCAGTGCCCAGTTAGCGGGCCCCACAGATACGCAGTATTTT.

This clonotype was seen a few times. V is TRBV4-1 and J is TRBJ1-6; possibly TRBD1 for D (5 bases). CDR1 is MGHRA and CDR2 is YSYEKL in the germline V gene. This CDR3 has 16 residues. Trimming removed 2 bases from V and 9 bases from J, with 17 bases in between. CDR3 nucleotides: TGCGCCAGCAGCCAACCGGGAGGGACCCTTATTTCACCCCTCCACTTT. Its translation is CASSQPGGTLISPLHF.

This chain links TRBV9 with TRBJ2-3; tentative D call: TRBD2 (5 bases). Germline V CDR1 and CDR2: SGDLS, YYNGEE. The CDR3 sequence is 15 residues long. V shed 3 bases and J shed 0 bases, with 11 bases lying between them. DNA of the CDR3: TGTGCCAGCAGCGCCTATGAGGGTAGCACAGATACGCAGTATTTT. It specifies CASSAYEGSTDTQYF.

This clonotype has at least ten counts. This rearrangement joins TRBV7-9 to TRBJ1-1, with D perhaps TRBD1 (6 bases). Germline loops: CDR1 SEHNR, CDR2 FQNEAQ (reference sequence). V lost 5 bases and J 6 bases, leaving 19 bases between the germline ends. The length of the CDR3 is 15 residues. CDR3 protein: CASSLRSTGKAEAFF. The CDR3 coding sequence is TGTGCCAGCAGCCTCCGATCAACAGGGAAGGCTGAAGCTTTCTTT.

In its sample, this clonotype was seen many times. The V and J genes are TRBV6-5 and TRBJ1-6; D gene unclear. V was clipped by 2 bases and J by 10 bases, with 6 bases between them. This CDR3 has 12 amino acids. CDR1 MNHEY and CDR2 SVGAGI come from the germline V gene. CDR3 protein: CASSYGVSPLHF. The CDR3 DNA reads as TGTGCCAGCAGTTACGGGGTGTCACCCCTCCACTTT.

This clonotype was seen only a few times. The J gene is TRBJ2-1, the V gene TRBV9; D remains unclear. This CDR3 region has 14 residues. The V gene lost 3 bases and the J gene lost 6 bases, with 13 bases spanning the gap. Germline V CDR1 and CDR2: SGDLS, YYNGEE. The chain's CDR3 is CASSATSWGNEQFF. The CDR3, as DNA: TGTGCCAGCAGCGCAACCTCGTGGGGCAATGAGCAGTTCTTC.